The 20 T cell receptor beta chains listed next were all sequenced from one sample in a study of metastatic and nonmetastatic thyroid tumors. All patients were treatment-naive before thyroid surgery. With MiXCR, TCRdb called clones anew from the PCR reads. The table includes 30,000 to 40,000 clones, about a sixth detected once. The sequencing input was blood. These receptors were collected from a female donor with papillary thyroid cancer or a benign thyroid nodule (not recorded which). Some clones in this sample may be carry-over from other donors' samples.

The gene calls are TRBV11-2 and TRBJ2-1; D is perhaps TRBD2 (6 bases). The V end was cut by 5 bases, the J end by 5 bases, with 19 bases between. The germline V gene has CDR1 SGHAT and CDR2 FQNNGV. This CDR3 spans 16 amino acids. The chain's CDR3 is CASSPRDLPGDNEQFF. DNA of the CDR3: TGTGCCAGCAGCCCCCGGGACTTGCCTGGGGACAATGAGCAGTTCTTC.

The table lists this clone with many counts. The V and J genes are TRBV29-1 and TRBJ1-2, with TRBD1 matching over 8 bases. CDR3 length: 12 amino acids. The J segment lost 8 bases and the V segment lost 8 bases, leaving 10 bases of the junction unmatched. Germline V lookup: CDR1 SQVTM, CDR2 ANQGSEA. The CDR3 nucleotides are TGCAGCTACAGACAGGGGAGGTACGGCTACACCTTC. It yields the protein CSYRQGRYGYTF.

Concerning this clone itself: The junction shows a germline mismatch at one end, possibly a read error. The rearrangement links TRBV5-1 to TRBJ2-5, with 9 positions matching TRBD2. Looked up from germline, CDR1 is SGHRS and CDR2 is YFSETQ. The CDR3 spans 16 residues. The CDR3 DNA sequence: TGCTCCAGCATCTTGGGGAGTAGCGGGAGTTTGGAGACCCATTACTTC. It is translated as CSSILGSSGSLETHYF.

The gene calls are TRBV6-2 or TRBV6-3 and TRBJ1-5; D is uncertain. Germline CDR1 MNHEY, CDR2 SVGEGT. CDR3 length: 12 residues. Trimming stripped 1 base from V and 5 bases from J, with 3 bases between. CDR3 residues: CASSYWDQPQHF. The CDR3 nucleotides read TGTGCCAGCAGTTACTGGGATCAGCCCCAGCATTTT.

This clone was seen many times. The CDR3 DNA is TGTGCCAGCAGCTTAACAAGCGGGAGGGGTGCGGAGCAGTTCTTC. Its translation is CASSLTSGRGAEQFF. This sequence joins TRBV11-1 and TRBJ2-1; 10 bases agree with TRBD2. J lost 10 bases, V lost 2 bases, and 8 bases had no gene match. Germline lookup yields CDR1 SGHAT and CDR2 FQDESV (reference sequence). This CDR3 is 15 amino acids long.

Only a few counts were recorded for this clone. V usage is TRBV12-3 or TRBV12-4 and J usage is TRBJ1-2; D remains unclear. The V gene lost 5 bases and the J gene lost 7 bases, with 11 bases spanning the gap. The CDR3 loop spans 12 amino acids. The CDR3 DNA reads as TGTGCCAGCAGTACCACAGAGGGTGGCTACACCTTC. Translated, it gives CASSTTEGGYTF.

This clone was seen at least ten times. V is TRBV24-1 and J is TRBJ1-2, with 7 bases identical to TRBD1. Trimming at V came to 1 base and at J to 4 bases, leaving 8 bases not matched to a gene. Germline V lookup: CDR1 KGHDR, CDR2 SFDVKD. This CDR3 spans 16 amino acids. The CDR3 nucleotides are TGTGCCACCAGTGATTTAGACAGGGATCCCCTCTATGGCTACACCTTC. Residues: CATSDLDRDPLYGYTF.

This clone occurred many times. Other DNA sequences of this sample code for an identical CDR3. The chain employs TRBV12-3 or TRBV12-4 and TRBJ2-2; 8 bases match TRBD2. The V and J ends lost 5 bases and 5 bases, in that order; junction bases with no gene match: 7. This CDR3 is 15 amino acids long. CDR3 sequence: CASSPGAGGTGELFF. The CDR3 DNA follows: TGTGCCAGCAGTCCGGGGGCGGGGGGTACCGGGGAGCTGTTTTTT.

This clone occurred many times. The chain links TRBV18 to TRBJ2-1, with 15 bases identical to TRBD2. The V gene end was trimmed by 3 bases and the J gene end by 7 bases; junction bases not matched to a gene: 7. The CDR3 is 17 amino acids. CDR1 and CDR2 (germline): KGHSH, LQKENI. The CDR3 loop reads CASSPPLGLAGGNEQFF. The CDR3 bases are TGTGCCAGCTCACCGCCTCTAGGACTAGCGGGAGGGAATGAGCAGTTCTTC.

This clone occurred many times. This chain joins TRBV6-1 and TRBJ2-1; no reliable D call. This CDR3 has 13 residues. Germline V gene lookup returns CDR1 MNHNS and CDR2 SASEGT. Trimming cost V 5 bases and J 11 bases, with 16 bases left between them. The CDR3 nucleotides read TGTGCCAGCAGTCCCGGGTCAGTCTCTAAGCAGTTCTTC. This gives the protein CASSPGSVSKQFF.

This clone was seen many times. The J gene is TRBJ2-3, the V gene TRBV20-1; tentative D call: TRBD2 (5 bases). The CDR3 is made up of 15 amino acids. Trimming took off 3 bases at V and 1 base at J, with 14 bases between the two ends. Per germline, CDR1 DFQATT and CDR2 SNEGSKA (reference sequence). The DNA for the CDR3 is TGCAGTGCTAGTACCGCGGGTCTGGGCACAGATACGCAGTATTTT. It encodes CSASTAGLGTDTQYF.

V and J are TRBV7-2 and TRBJ2-5; 13 bases agree with TRBD2. Looked up from germline, CDR1 is SGHTA and CDR2 is FQGNSA. J lost 0 bases, V lost 5 bases, and 6 bases had no gene match. This CDR3 is 17 amino acids long. CDR3 sequence: CASSKGTSGTYQETQYF. DNA of the CDR3: TGTGCCAGCAGCAAAGGGACTAGCGGGACGTACCAAGAGACCCAGTACTTC.

Worth noting for this clone: Distinct nucleotide sequences in the sample also encode this CDR3. The chain combines TRBV11-2 with TRBJ2-1; TRBD2 agrees at 8 bases. Unmatched junction bases numbered 9, after V lost 3 bases and J lost 5 bases. The CDR3 loop spans 16 amino acids. The germline V gene encodes CDR1 SGHAT and CDR2 FQNNGV. The CDR3 reads CASSFSSLAGHNEQFF. Here the CDR3 DNA reads TGTGCCAGCAGCTTCAGTTCTCTAGCGGGTCACAATGAGCAGTTCTTC.

This clone has a count of ten or more. The V and J genes are TRBV10-3 and TRBJ2-2; TRBD2 aligns across 13 bases. This CDR3 contains 20 residues. J was trimmed by 0 bases and V by 3 bases; bases with no gene match: 10. CDR1 ENHRY and CDR2 SYGVKD come from the germline V gene. Written as DNA, the CDR3 is TGTGCCATCAGTGACTACACCGGGACTAGCGGGGCAGCGAACACCGGGGAGCTGTTTTTT. It translates to CAISDYTGTSGAANTGELFF.

The chain joins TRBV7-8 to TRBJ2-7; D is uncertain. Germline V gene sequence: CDR1 SGHVS, CDR2 FQNEAQ. This CDR3 is 16 amino acids long. The ends were cut back, 4 bases at V and 0 bases at J, with 16 bases in the middle. The CDR3 here is CASSSPPVVRSYEQYF. The CDR3 region has the DNA TGTGCCAGCAGCTCACCACCTGTGGTCCGCTCCTACGAGCAGTACTTC.

This clone appeared many times. This chain uses TRBV20-1 with TRBJ2-1, with TRBD2 as a possible D gene (5 bases). Germline V gene lookup returns CDR1 DFQATT and CDR2 SNEGSKA (reference sequence). V was clipped by 4 bases and J by 10 bases, with 14 bases between them. The CDR3 sequence is 12 residues long. The CDR3 nucleotides read TGCAGTGCTAACCGTCGGACTGGGGAGCAGTTCTTC. This encodes CSANRRTGEQFF.

The chain is built from TRBV6-1 and TRBJ2-5; D remains unclear. Germline CDR1 reads MNHNS; CDR2 reads SASEGT. The CDR3 is 12 amino acids. The V and J ends lost 7 bases and 2 bases respectively, with 8 bases between them. The CDR3 reads CASNSGQETQYF. Written as DNA, the CDR3 is TGTGCCAGCAACAGTGGGCAAGAGACCCAGTACTTC.

Relative to its sample, this clone is medium-sized. Other nucleotide sequences from this sample produce the same CDR3. The rearrangement uses TRBV28 and TRBJ2-1; no reliable D call. The CDR3 loop spans 18 amino acids. The germline V gene encodes CDR1 MDHEN and CDR2 SYDVKM. The V end lost 2 bases, the J end lost 0 bases, and 17 bases lay between the germline ends. CDR3: CASSLRDFGESSYNEQFF. CDR3 bases: TGTGCCAGCAGTTTAAGGGATTTTGGAGAAAGCTCCTACAATGAGCAGTTCTTC.

This clone was seen at least ten times. The chain is built from TRBV6-2 or TRBV6-3 and TRBJ2-3, with D unresolved. Germline CDR1 reads MNHEY; CDR2 reads SVGEGT. The CDR3 loop spans 17 amino acids. V lost 2 bases and J 2 bases, leaving 17 bases between the germline ends. The chain's CDR3 is CASSYPGSVKYTDTQYF. As DNA, the CDR3 is TGTGCCAGCAGTTACCCGGGCTCCGTAAAATACACAGATACGCAGTATTTT.

In its sample, this clone was seen many times. The rearrangement uses TRBV7-6 and TRBJ2-7, with 10 bases fitting TRBD2. The germline V gene has CDR1 SGHVS and CDR2 FNYEAQ. This CDR3 region has 15 residues. V lost 5 bases and J lost 6; bases outside the gene matches: 10. The CDR3 region has the DNA TGTGCCAGCAGCCCGGGACTAGCGCGAAACTCCGAGCAGTACTTC. Amino acids: CASSPGLARNSEQYF.